Listed below are T cell receptor beta chains from one sample, sequenced in a study of blood T cell repertoires in COVID-19. Only in-frame clones appear in the TCRdb table, and some are missing; sequencing was by immunoSEQ multiplex PCR. Among 160,000 or so clones, 80% to 90% were seen once, and the ten largest hold about 1.6%. The sequenced sample consisted of peripheral blood. The receptors were gathered from a woman in her fifties or sixties with acute or convalescent COVID-19. CDR3s include the opening cysteine and the closing phenylalanine or tryptophan. Fields, in order: clone size, D gene, CDR3 length, V gene, J gene, CDR3 protein, CDR3 DNA. A D gene is named only where the DNA matches it firmly. The listing skips clone size in some rows; elsewhere it reads once, few, many or a size class.

-,-,13,TRBV5-1,TRBJ1-1,CASSPRVNTEAFF,TGCGCCAGCAGCCCCCGGGTGAACACTGAAGCTTTCTTT
-,-,18,TRBV10-3,TRBJ1-5,CAISESPGAPPGNQPQHF,TGTGCCATCAGTGAGTCGCCTGGGGCTCCCCCGGGCAATCAGCCCCAGCATTTT
once,TRBD1,13,TRBV30,TRBJ1-1,CAWIIQGATEAFF,TGTGCCTGGATCATACAGGGGGCAACTGAAGCTTTCTTT
-,TRBD1,14,TRBV25-1,TRBJ2-7,CASGRGQGFYEQYF,TGTGCCAGCGGCAGAGGACAGGGGTTCTACGAGCAGTACTTC
-,-,17,TRBV9,TRBJ1-3,CASSPFVGGEPGNTIYF,TGTGCCAGCAGCCCTTTCGTCGGGGGTGAGCCTGGAAACACCATATATTTT
-,TRBD1,15,TRBV7-2,TRBJ1-4,CASSQGTGPDEKLFF,TGTGCCAGCAGCCAAGGGACAGGGCCGGATGAAAAACTGTTTTTT
-,-,16,TRBV19,TRBJ1-3,CASIRSRSGAGNTIYF,TGTGCCAGTATAAGAAGCCGTTCGGGGGCTGGAAACACCATATATTTT
-,TRBD2,17,TRBV5-4,TRBJ2-6,CASSSLAGAPGANVLTF,TGTGCCAGCAGCAGTCTAGCGGGAGCCCCTGGGGCCAACGTCCTGACTTTC
once,TRBD1,18,TRBV13,TRBJ2-6,CASSLVPGGLSGANVLTF,TGTGCCAGCAGCTTAGTGCCAGGGGGTCTCTCTGGGGCCAACGTCCTGACTTTC
-,-,12,TRBV12-3/TRBV12-4,TRBJ1-2,CASSLEGHGYTF,TGTGCCAGCAGTTTGGAGGGGCACGGCTACACCTTC
few,-,12,TRBV29-1,TRBJ1-3,CSAGHPGNTIYF,TGCAGCGCGGGACATCCCGGAAACACCATATATTTT
-,-,14,TRBV7-2,TRBJ2-5,CASSFGSGQETQYF,TGTGCCAGCAGCTTTGGTAGTGGCCAAGAGACCCAGTACTTC
-,-,15,TRBV5-1,TRBJ2-1,CASSLDGGSYNEQFF,TGCGCCAGCAGCTTGGACGGGGGCTCCTACAATGAGCAGTTCTTC
-,TRBD1,15,TRBV6-2/TRBV6-3,TRBJ2-7,CASSTDRLNSYEQYF,TGTGCCAGCAGTACGGACAGGCTAAACTCCTACGAGCAGTACTTC
-,TRBD2,16,TRBV4-2,TRBJ2-2,CASSRMASGINGELFF,TGTGCCAGCAGCCGCATGGCTAGCGGGATTAACGGGGAGCTGTTTTTT
-,TRBD1,14,TRBV19,TRBJ2-7,CASAGQAGSYEQYF,TGTGCCAGCGCGGGACAGGCAGGCTCCTACGAGCAGTACTTC
-,-,14,TRBV2,TRBJ1-5,CASSPRPDPGPQHF,TGTGCCAGCAGTCCCCGACCGGACCCGGGACCCCAGCATTTT
-,-,15,TRBV27,TRBJ2-7,CASSFGPGAIYEQYF,TGTGCCAGCAGTTTCGGCCCAGGGGCTATCTACGAGCAGTACTTC
-,-,16,TRBV5-4,TRBJ2-3,CASSPQGLLNTDTQYF,TGTGCCAGCAGCCCGCAGGGACTCCTTAACACAGATACGCAGTATTTT
-,TRBD2,16,TRBV6-5,TRBJ2-4,CASSYSIWEGKNIQYF,TGTGCCAGCAGTTACTCGATCTGGGAGGGAAAAAACATTCAGTACTTC
-,TRBD2,17,TRBV24-1,TRBJ2-3,CATSDAPGASGRDTQYF,TGTGCCACCAGTGATGCCCCCGGGGCTAGCGGGCGGGATACGCAGTATTTT
once,TRBD2,13,TRBV4-3,TRBJ2-7,CASSPKLTSGIYF,TGCGCCAGCAGCCCGAAGTTGACTAGCGGGATTTACTTC
once,-,14,TRBV19,TRBJ1-2,CASSPGSGDFGYTF,TGTGCCAGTTCACCGGGGTCCGGGGACTTCGGCTACACCTTC
-,TRBD2,14,TRBV29-1,TRBJ2-5,CSAGLAGTEETQYF,TGCAGCGCTGGACTAGCGGGGACCGAAGAGACCCAGTACTTC
few,TRBD1,18,TRBV14,TRBJ1-2,CASSPRPGTGFGGYGYTF,TGTGCCAGCAGCCCACGTCCCGGGACAGGGTTTGGGGGCTATGGCTACACCTTC
-,-,13,TRBV30,TRBJ1-1,CAQGAALRTEAFF,TGTGCCCAAGGTGCAGCGTTGAGAACTGAAGCTTTCTTT
-,-,16,TRBV5-1,TRBJ1-4,CASSLSHFRPNEKLFF,TGCGCCAGCAGCCTTTCCCACTTCCGCCCTAATGAAAAACTGTTTTTT
-,-,11,TRBV20-1,TRBJ1-2,CSAPRSDGYTF,TGCAGTGCACCTCGGTCGGATGGCTACACCTTC
-,-,14,TRBV29-1,TRBJ1-5,CSVAGGREDQPQHF,TGCAGCGTTGCGGGAGGTCGGGAGGATCAGCCCCAGCATTTT
-,TRBD1,17,TRBV3-1/TRBV3-2,TRBJ2-7,CASSQSTGGLLRYEQYF,TGTGCCAGCAGCCAATCGACAGGGGGTCTTCTACGTTACGAGCAGTACTTC
-,TRBD1,15,TRBV7-9,TRBJ2-4,CASSLGTGAKNIQYF,TGTGCCAGCAGCTTAGGGACAGGGGCCAAAAACATTCAGTACTTC
-,TRBD1,16,TRBV15,TRBJ2-1,CATSKGNTGTGDKQFF,TGTGCCACCAGCAAAGGGAATACCGGGACAGGGGACAAGCAGTTCTTC
few,-,13,TRBV11-2,TRBJ1-2,CASSPDSNYGYTF,TGTGCCAGCAGCCCGGACAGTAACTATGGCTACACCTTC
few,-,15,TRBV2,TRBJ1-1,CASSPQISADTEAFF,TGTGCCAGCAGTCCCCAAATTTCCGCGGACACTGAAGCTTTCTTT
-,-,12,TRBV12-3/TRBV12-4,TRBJ2-7,CASSLQGYEQYF,TGTGCCAGCAGTTTACAGGGCTACGAGCAGTACTTC
-,-,15,TRBV6-5,TRBJ1-1,CASSSLGGSDTEAFF,TGTGCCAGCAGTTCCCTCGGGGGATCGGACACTGAAGCTTTCTTT
-,-,14,TRBV5-1,TRBJ2-1,CASSGTGSGDEQFF,TGCGCCAGCAGCGGAACGGGGAGTGGAGATGAGCAGTTCTTC
-,-,17,TRBV18,TRBJ2-5,CASSPINVQGGPGTQYF,TGTGCCAGCTCACCGATAAACGTTCAAGGGGGTCCAGGGACCCAGTACTTC